The entry below gives a single T cell receptor (beta chain) sequence along with its context. Original processing methods: Nucleated cell counts were estimated from reference gene primer amplification. Clones were read by immunoSEQ multiplex PCR, and TCRdb kept only the in-frame ones, dropping some. The V and J calls and clone size come from that table; D and trimming were worked out from the DNA. The sample shows around 300,000 clones, around 91% of them seen only once. The sample comes from a study of blood T cell repertoires in COVID-19. For the study at large: T cells, B-cell-depleted T cells, or PBMCs provided the cDNA or gDNA that served as material.

Germline V gene data show CDR1 as SGHDT and CDR2 as YYEEEE. The CDR3 sequence is 16 residues long. The trim removed 2 bases at V and 7 bases at J, leaving 8 bases unmatched. The rearrangement links TRBV5-6 to TRBJ1-4; 10 bases match TRBD1. This clonotype originated in a woman aged 18-30 years with acute COVID-19. The sequencing input was PBMCs or T cells enriched from blood (not recorded which). CDR3 sequence (DNA): TGTGCCAGCAGCTTATACCGACAGGGGGCGCTTGAAAAACTGTTTTTT. This sequence encodes CASSLYRQGALEKLFF.